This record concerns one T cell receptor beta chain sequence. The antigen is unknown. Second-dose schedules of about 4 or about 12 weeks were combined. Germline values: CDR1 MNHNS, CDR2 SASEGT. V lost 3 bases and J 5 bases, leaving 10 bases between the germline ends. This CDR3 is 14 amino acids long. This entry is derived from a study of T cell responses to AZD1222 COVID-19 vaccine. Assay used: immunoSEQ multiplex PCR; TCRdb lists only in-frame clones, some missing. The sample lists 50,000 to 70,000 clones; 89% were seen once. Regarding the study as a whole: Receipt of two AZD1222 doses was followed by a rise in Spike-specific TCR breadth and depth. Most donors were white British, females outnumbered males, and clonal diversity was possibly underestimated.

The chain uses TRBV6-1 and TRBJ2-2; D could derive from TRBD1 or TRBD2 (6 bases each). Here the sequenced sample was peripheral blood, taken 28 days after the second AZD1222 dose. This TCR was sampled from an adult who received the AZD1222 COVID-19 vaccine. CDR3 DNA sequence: TGTGCCAGCAGTGATGGAGGGGGGACCGGGGAGCTGTTTTTT. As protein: CASSDGGGTGELFF.